The sequence of this TCR beta chain was determined in a study of blood T cell repertoires in COVID-19. On the study more broadly: Italy, Spain and the United States were the sources of the convalescent and acute COVID-19 samples. Sample material is recorded as cDNA or gDNA derived from T cells, B-cell-depleted T cells, or PBMCs.

The data were produced by immunoSEQ multiplex PCR, yet TCRdb's version contains in-frame clones alone and is incomplete. This table has some 210,000 clones, about 84% appearing once. Study members were between roughly 18 and 100 years old and lived in roughly 24 US regions. Cohort placement rested on clinical history that participants reported themselves. The V gene lost 0 bases and the J gene lost 6 bases, with 11 bases spanning the gap. The CDR3 is 14 residues long. Germline values: CDR1 MNHEY, CDR2 SVGAGI. V usage is TRBV6-5 and J usage is TRBJ1-1, with D perhaps matching TRBD1 (5 bases). The receptor comes from a young man with acute COVID-19. The sample comprised PBMCs or T cells enriched from blood (not recorded which). This CDR3 is CASSYSSPGAEAFF. CDR3 bases: TGTGCCAGCAGTTACTCGTCTCCGGGGGCTGAAGCTTTCTTT.